The 3 T cell receptor beta chains listed next were all sequenced from one sample in a study of cytomegalovirus exposure and HLA in healthy donors. Both 60 Vbeta primers and 13 Jbeta primers went into the PCR. Assay used: immunoSEQ multiplex PCR; TCRdb lists only in-frame clones, some missing. The sample records about 93,000 clones, over 75% being singletons. The sequenced sample consisted of PBMCs. The origin of the receptors is a man over 45 in good health and CMV-seronegative.

This chain uses TRBV12-5 with TRBJ2-1; 13 bases are a match to TRBD2. The V gene's germline CDR1 is LGHNT and CDR2 FRNRAP. This CDR3 has 17 residues. Losses at the gene ends were 6 bases for V and 7 bases for J; bases not matched to a gene: 12. CDR3 amino acids: CASGPTGTSGIWNEQFF. For the CDR3, the DNA is TGTGCTAGTGGCCCGACTGGGACTAGCGGGATATGGAATGAGCAGTTCTTC.

The genes are TRBV25-1 and TRBJ2-1, with D unclear. The CDR3 is 12 amino acids. From germline, CDR1 is MGHDK and CDR2 SYGVNS. Between the trimmed V and J ends, which lost 1 base and 7 bases, there was a span of 5 bases. DNA for the CDR3: TGTGCCAGCAGTGAATCCGGGAATGAGCAGTTCTTC. Its translation is CASSESGNEQFF.

V gene TRBV5-1 combines with J gene TRBJ2-5, with D perhaps matching TRBD2 (5 bases). Deletions cut 2 bases from V and 5 bases from J, with 13 bases between. The CDR3 spans 14 residues. The germline CDR1 and CDR2 sequences are SGHRS and YFSETQ. The CDR3 DNA reads TGCGCCAGCAGCTTAAGCCTAGCTGAGGAGACCCAGTACTTC. It translates to CASSLSLAEETQYF.